Listed below are T cell receptor beta chains from one sample, sequenced in a study of liver allograft versus peripheral blood T cells. TCRdb recomputed calls from the reads with MiXCR, one row per CDR3 protein. The repertoire holds around 12,000 distinct CDR3 sequences, under 20% seen once, with about 12% in the top ten. The receptors here all came from a human patient who had a liver transplant. The graft donor may have contributed some T cells. Both conserved end residues are part of each CDR3. D genes are given only for firm matches. For some rows the clone size is stated as once, few or many, or as a class when expanded; others skip it.

clone_size j_call d_call v_call cdr3_nt cdr3_aa
- TRBJ1-3 - TRBV9 TGTGCCAGCAGCGTAGGTAATTGGGCTGGAAACACCATATATTTT CASSVGNWAGNTIYF
- TRBJ2-7 - TRBV20-1 TGCAGTGCTAGGGTGGCTAGCGCGACCTACGAGCAGTACTTC CSARVASATYEQYF
medium-sized TRBJ1-6 - TRBV5-6 TGTGCCAGCAGCTTGGAGCGGTTGGTACAAACAAATTCACCCCTCCACTTT CASSLERLVQTNSPLHF
- TRBJ2-3 - TRBV7-2 TGTGCCAGCAGCCAACGTGGCTGGGCGCAGTATTTT CASSQRGWAQYF
- TRBJ1-5 - TRBV5-4 TGTGCCAGCAGCTTGGACAGGGCTAACAATCAGCCCCAGCATTTT CASSLDRANNQPQHF
medium-sized TRBJ1-2 - TRBV7-9 TGTGCCAGCAGCCGAGAGCAGGCGTATGGCTACACCTTC CASSREQAYGYTF
many TRBJ1-3 - TRBV18 TGTGCCAGCTCACCCCAGGGGAACTCTGGAAACACCATATATTTT CASSPQGNSGNTIYF
many TRBJ2-7 TRBD1 TRBV15 TGTGCCACCACGACAGGGGGCTCCTACGAGCAGTACTTC CATTTGGSYEQYF
medium-sized TRBJ2-1 TRBD2 TRBV27 TGTGCCAGCAGTTTTCTTGGACTAGCGGGCAACAATGAGCAGTTCTTC CASSFLGLAGNNEQFF
- TRBJ2-1 - TRBV5-1 TGCGCCAGCAGCTTTAGCACTAGCACAACGAGCTCCTACAATGAGCAGTTCTTC CASSFSTSTTSSYNEQFF
medium-sized TRBJ2-7 - TRBV18 TGTGCCAGCTCACGGGGGGTCTACGAGCAGTACTTC CASSRGVYEQYF
many TRBJ2-7 TRBD1 TRBV19 TGTGCCAGTAGTCCCTGGACAGGGACCTACGAGCAGTACTTC CASSPWTGTYEQYF
few TRBJ1-2 - TRBV6-5 TGTGCCAGCAGTCGAACAGCTAACTATGGCTACACCTTC CASSRTANYGYTF
few TRBJ2-1 TRBD2 TRBV9 TGTGCCAGCAGCGCCTTGACTAGCGCGGATTACAATGAGCAGTTCTTC CASSALTSADYNEQFF
medium-sized TRBJ2-2 TRBD2 TRBV24-1 TGTGCCACCAGTGATTTGCTGGGAGGGTGGACCGGGGAGCTGTTTTTT CATSDLLGGWTGELFF
medium-sized TRBJ2-3 - TRBV29-1 TGCAGCGTTGATTCTCGGGGAAGGGGCACGCAGTATTTT CSVDSRGRGTQYF
many TRBJ2-1 TRBD2 TRBV15 TGTGCCACCAGACCGACTAGCGGCTCCTACAATGAGCAGTTCTTC CATRPTSGSYNEQFF
- TRBJ2-1 TRBD2 TRBV5-1 TGCGCCAGCAGCTTGGCCAGCGGGAGAGGAGAGCAGTTCTTC CASSLASGRGEQFF
many TRBJ1-6 TRBD1 TRBV6-1 TGTGCCAGCAGTGATTTAACAGGGGTTTCACCCCTCCACTTT CASSDLTGVSPLHF
many TRBJ2-3 - TRBV6-2/TRBV6-3 TGTGCCAGCAGTCGGGACCCCCGGAGCACAGATACGCAGTATTTT CASSRDPRSTDTQYF
medium-sized TRBJ1-2 TRBD1 TRBV6-2/TRBV6-3 TGTGCCAGCAGCCGGACAGGGAACTATGGCTACACCTTC CASSRTGNYGYTF
- TRBJ1-5 - TRBV20-1 TGCAGTGCGAAAGACAACTACAATCAGCCCCAGCATTTT CSAKDNYNQPQHF
medium-sized TRBJ2-2 TRBD2 TRBV7-2 TGTGCCAGCAGGGGGACTAGCGGAAGGAACACCGGGGAGCTGTTTTTT CASRGTSGRNTGELFF
medium-sized TRBJ1-6 TRBD1 TRBV18 TGTGCCAGCTCACGGGACAGGGTCAATTCACCCCTCCACTTT CASSRDRVNSPLHF
- TRBJ2-5 - TRBV7-9 TGTGCCAGCAGCCCCGGAGAGACCCAGTACTTC CASSPGETQYF